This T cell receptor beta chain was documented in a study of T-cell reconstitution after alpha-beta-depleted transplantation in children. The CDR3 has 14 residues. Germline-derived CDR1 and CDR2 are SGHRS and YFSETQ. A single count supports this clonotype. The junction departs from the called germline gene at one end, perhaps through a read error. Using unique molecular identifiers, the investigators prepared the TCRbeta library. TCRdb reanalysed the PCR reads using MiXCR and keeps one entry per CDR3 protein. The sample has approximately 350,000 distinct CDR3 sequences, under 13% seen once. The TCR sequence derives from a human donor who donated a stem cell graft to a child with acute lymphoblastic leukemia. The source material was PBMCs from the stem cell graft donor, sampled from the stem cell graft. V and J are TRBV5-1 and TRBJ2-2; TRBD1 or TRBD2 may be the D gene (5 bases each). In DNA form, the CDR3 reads TGCGCCAGCAGCATTATGGGACCCACCTGGGAGCTGTTTTTT. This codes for CASSIMGPTWELFF.